One and the same sample provided the 14 T cell receptor beta chains below, sequenced in a study of long-term antiretroviral therapy in people with HIV. Run at survey level, the immunoSEQ assay was version v3.0. Profiling relied on immunoSEQ multiplex PCR, and the TCRdb table lists in-frame clones only, not all of them. The profile covers about 9,700 clones, with roughly three quarters appearing a single time and 20% taken by the ten largest. The source was unsorted PBMCs, collected 1.8 years before starting antiretroviral therapy. Receptor source: a man in his forties with HIV.

The rearrangement uses TRBV5-6 and TRBJ2-2, with D unclear. This CDR3 region has 14 residues. With 0 bases removed from V and 3 bases from J, the gap between germline ends came to 6 bases. The V gene's germline CDR1 is SGHDT and CDR2 YYEEEE. CDR3 bases: TGTGCCAGCAGCTTGGACAGAGACACCGGGGAGCTGTTTTTT. This encodes CASSLDRDTGELFF.

This rearrangement joins TRBV5-1 to TRBJ2-3, with 12 bases matching TRBD2. The V gene end was trimmed by 4 bases and the J gene end by 3 bases; junction bases not matched to a gene: 9. Looked up from germline, CDR1 is SGHRS and CDR2 is YFSETQ. The CDR3 is 17 amino acids. CDR3 sequence (DNA): TGCGCCAGCAGCCCCCTCGCTAGCGGGGGGGCTACAGATACGCAGTATTTT. It codes for CASSPLASGGATDTQYF.

The CDR3 protein is CASSLQSYEQYF. The CDR3 DNA is TGTGCCAGCAGCTTACAAAGCTACGAGCAGTACTTC. This chain connects TRBV7-2 to TRBJ2-7; no clear D gene. Germline lookup yields CDR1 SGHTA and CDR2 FQGNSA. V shed 2 bases and J shed 3 bases, with 5 bases lying between them. The CDR3 sequence is 12 residues long.

The V call is TRBV7-2, the J call TRBJ2-1; unclear D gene. The V and J ends lost 3 bases and 0 bases respectively, with 6 bases between them. The CDR3 runs to 14 residues. Germline V lookup: CDR1 SGHTA, CDR2 FQGNSA. The CDR3 nucleotides are TGTGCCAGCAGCTTGGATAGCTCCTACAATGAGCAGTTCTTC. Protein sequence: CASSLDSSYNEQFF.

V usage is TRBV7-9 and J usage is TRBJ1-2, with D uncertain. V lost 1 base and J lost 6, with 6 bases in between. The CDR3 runs 12 residues. Germline CDR1 reads SEHNR; CDR2 reads FQNEAQ (reference sequence). The CDR3 is CASSLDVNGYTF. In DNA, the CDR3 is TGTGCCAGCAGCTTAGACGTTAATGGCTACACCTTC.

This chain's CDR3 is CASSEGASNEQFF. As DNA, the CDR3 is TGCGCCAGCAGTGAAGGTGCCAGCAATGAGCAGTTCTTC. This chain uses TRBV10-1 with TRBJ2-1, with D hard to call. Germline V gives CDR1 WNHNN, CDR2 SYGVQD (reference sequence). Trimming pared 3 bases from V and 6 bases from J, leaving 9 bases between. CDR3 length: 13 amino acids.

This chain connects TRBV7-9 to TRBJ2-1; the match to TRBD2 covers 9 bases. The junction had 7 bases not matched to a gene; V was cut back by 0 bases and J by 7 bases. This CDR3 contains 16 residues. CDR1 and CDR2 (germline): SEHNR, FQNEAQ (reference sequence). The CDR3 nucleotides read TGTGCCAGCAGCTTAGCCGGCGGGGGGGCCAGGAATGAGCAGTTCTTC. This codes for CASSLAGGGARNEQFF.

The CDR3 coding sequence is TGTGCCAGCAGTGATCACAGCTTCTTCACCCTTTATGGCTACACCTTC. Amino acid sequence: CASSDHSFFTLYGYTF. The chain uses TRBV2 and TRBJ1-2; no firm D call. This CDR3 is 16 amino acids long. Germline V gene data show CDR1 as SNHLY and CDR2 as FYNNEI. Trimming shortened V by 3 bases and J by 5 bases, and 19 bases separated the two germline ends.

The chain carries TRBV6-5 and TRBJ1-6, with D unresolved. In germline, CDR1 is MNHEY, CDR2 SVGAGI. Trimming pared 0 bases from V and 6 bases from J, leaving 9 bases between. This CDR3 comprises 15 residues. As DNA, the CDR3 is TGTGCCAGCAGTTACTCGAGCGGGAGTAATTCACCCCTCCACTTT. Amino acids: CASSYSSGSNSPLHF.

V gene TRBV10-2 combines with J gene TRBJ1-5; possibly TRBD1 for D (6 bases). Trimming removed 3 bases from V and 2 bases from J, with 11 bases in between. The CDR3 extends over 15 amino acids. Germline values: CDR1 WSHSY, CDR2 SAAADI. The CDR3 DNA reads TGCGCCAGCAGTGAACAGGGAGAAGGCAATCAGCCCCAGCATTTT. Translated, it gives CASSEQGEGNQPQHF.

This clone was observed a single time. The CDR3 DNA reads TGCGCCAGCAGCCAAGATGGACAGGGACTGGGTAATTCACCCCTCCACTTT. This sequence encodes CASSQDGQGLGNSPLHF. The V and J genes are TRBV4-1 and TRBJ1-6; 8 positions agree with TRBD1. The CDR3 runs 17 residues. Unmatched junction bases numbered 7, after V lost 0 bases and J lost 6 bases. Germline CDR1 is MGHRA and CDR2 is YSYEKL.

The rearrangement joins TRBV7-2 to TRBJ2-7; 7 bases fit TRBD1. The germline gives CDR1 SGHTA, CDR2 FQGNSA. The trim removed 1 base at V and 13 bases at J, leaving 13 bases unmatched. The CDR3 has 14 amino acids. The CDR3 region is CASSLEGQTPRDYF. The CDR3 nucleotides read TGTGCCAGCAGCTTAGAGGGACAGACCCCTCGGGATTACTTC. The variable domain in full, with the rest retrieved from reference TRBV7-2 and TRBJ2-7, is GAGVSQSPSNKVTEKGKDVELRCDPISGHTALYWYRQSLGQGLEFLIYFQGNSAPDKSGLPSDRFSAERTGGSVSTLTIQRTQQEDSAVYLCASSLEGQTPRDYFGPGTRLTVT.

A few counts support this clone. This sequence joins TRBV25-1 and TRBJ2-7; tentative D call: TRBD1 (5 bases). Germline V gives CDR1 MGHDK, CDR2 SYGVNS. There are 13 residues in the CDR3. Trimming cost V 2 bases and J 2 bases, with 7 bases left between them. CDR3: CASSETGPYEQYF. The CDR3 DNA follows: TGTGCCAGCAGTGAAACAGGTCCCTACGAGCAGTACTTC.

The V gene is TRBV5-6, the J gene TRBJ1-2; D is unresolved. Germline V gives CDR1 SGHDT, CDR2 YYEEEE. Trimming shortened V by 1 base and J by 4 bases, and 8 bases separated the two germline ends. This CDR3 comprises 13 residues. CDR3 DNA sequence: TGTGCCAGCAGCTTGCTGGAGACCTATGGCTACACCTTC. Its protein is CASSLLETYGYTF.